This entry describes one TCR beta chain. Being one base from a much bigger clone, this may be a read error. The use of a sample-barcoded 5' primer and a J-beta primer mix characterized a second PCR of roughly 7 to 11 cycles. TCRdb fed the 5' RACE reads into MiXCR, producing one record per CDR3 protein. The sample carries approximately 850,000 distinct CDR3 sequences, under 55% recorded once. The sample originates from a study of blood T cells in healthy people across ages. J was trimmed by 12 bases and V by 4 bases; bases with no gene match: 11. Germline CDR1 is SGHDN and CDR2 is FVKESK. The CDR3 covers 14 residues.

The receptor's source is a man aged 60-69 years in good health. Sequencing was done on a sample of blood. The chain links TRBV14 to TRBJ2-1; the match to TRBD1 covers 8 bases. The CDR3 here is CASSPHRGVDGQFF. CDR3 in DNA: TGTGCCAGCAGCCCCCACAGGGGGGTCGATGGGCAGTTCTTC.